Detailed here is one T cell receptor beta chain. Its target is not known. TCRdb keeps only in-frame clones here, not all; method: immunoSEQ multiplex PCR. The sample records around 370,000 clones, roughly nine tenths being singletons. The entry originates in a study of Ad26.COV2.S vaccination and SARS-CoV-2 variants. Unmatched junction bases numbered 3, after V lost 7 bases and J lost 3 bases. This CDR3 comprises 13 residues. Germline CDR1 MNHNY, CDR2 SVGAGI (reference sequence). General study findings and limits: Comparability of non-spike TCR breadth was observed across vaccine and placebo recipients. Possibly, TCR breadth and depth analyses underestimated total T cell responses. Placebo recipients showed lower spike-specific TCR breadth than vaccinees.

The clonotype comes from a human donor who had recovered from COVID-19. J is TRBJ1-3 and V is TRBV6-6, with 7 positions matching TRBD1. The sequenced sample was peripheral blood, obtained after recovery from COVID-19. In DNA, the CDR3 is TGTGCCAGCACCTCAGGGGGTGGAAACACCATATATTTT. It is translated as CASTSGGGNTIYF.